A single sample gave rise to the 2 T cell receptor beta chains below, sequenced in a study of shared clonotypes between healthy human individuals. Some clones are missing from TCRdb's copy, which holds only in-frame ones; the method was immunoSEQ multiplex PCR. In the table there are some 580,000 clones, around 97% of which are singletons. Sequenced sample: naive CD4+ T cells sorted from blood. This sample's subset: CD45RA+ positively selected. The receptor set was obtained from a woman in her 30s in good health.

This rearrangement joins TRBV4-1 to TRBJ2-1, with D perhaps assigned TRBD1 or TRBD2 (5 bases each). CDR3 length equals 15 residues. Trimming removed 5 bases from V and 9 bases from J, with 20 bases in between. CDR1 MGHRA and CDR2 YSYEKL come from the germline V gene. For the CDR3, the DNA is TGCGCCAGCAGCTCCCGTGGGGGAGAAAAATCTGAGCAGTTCTTC. Protein product: CASSSRGGEKSEQFF.

V and J are TRBV7-2 and TRBJ1-4, with TRBD1 matching over 12 bases. The CDR3 length is 19 residues. The germline V gene has CDR1 SGHTA and CDR2 FQGNSA. V shed 4 bases and J 8 bases; nucleotides not matched to a gene: 17. CDR3 sequence (DNA): TGTGCCAGCAGCTCCGCTGCCCCCGGGACAGGGGGCTTAGGAGAAAAACTGTTTTTT. Translated: CASSSAAPGTGGLGEKLFF.